Shown below are 12 T cell receptor beta chains from a single sample sequenced in a study of blood T cells in healthy people across ages. Through a sample-barcoded 5' primer and a J-beta primer mix, a second PCR was run for roughly 6 to 12 cycles. TCRdb itself ran the 5' RACE reads through MiXCR, one entry per CDR3 protein. The sample has about 1,800,000 distinct CDR3 sequences, roughly 27% seen once. Sequencing was done on a sample of blood. These receptors were collected from a woman in her 30s in good health.

The rearrangement joins TRBV11-2 to TRBJ2-7, with a possible D match to TRBD2 (7 bases). Germline V CDR1 and CDR2: SGHAT, FQNNGV. The CDR3 is 15 amino acids. V lost 1 base and J lost 6, with 16 bases in between. The CDR3 DNA reads TGTGCCAGCAGCTTAGCGGGGGGCGCGATAGGCGAGCAGTACTTC. Amino acid sequence: CASSLAGGAIGEQYF.

The count of this clonotype is one. The V call is TRBV7-9, the J call TRBJ1-1, with D hard to call. Trimming pared 6 bases from V and 11 bases from J, leaving 19 bases between. Germline-derived CDR1 and CDR2 are SEHNR and FQNEAQ (reference sequence). This CDR3 has 13 residues. The CDR3 region is CASSPSALGWAFF. CDR3 coding DNA: TGTGCCAGCAGTCCTTCAGCCCTCGGTTGGGCTTTCTTT.

This clonotype was picked up many times. This chain joins TRBV6-5 and TRBJ2-3; D not certain. V was pared by 0 bases and J by 0 bases, with 7 bases between. This CDR3 comprises 15 residues. The germline V gene encodes CDR1 MNHEY and CDR2 SVGAGI. The CDR3: CASSYSMLSTDTQYF. The CDR3 region has the DNA TGTGCCAGCAGTTACTCGATGCTTAGCACAGATACGCAGTATTTT.

This clonotype was counted only a few times. V is TRBV18 and J is TRBJ1-1; 11 nucleotides agree with TRBD1. There are 14 residues in the CDR3. Germline CDR1 KGHSH, CDR2 LQKENI. With 0 bases clipped from V and 7 bases from J, the junction kept 1 base outside the gene matches. In nucleotides, the CDR3 is TGTGCCAGCTCACCACCGGACAGGGGGCATGAAGCTTTCTTT. Protein sequence: CASSPPDRGHEAFF.

V gene TRBV5-1 combines with J gene TRBJ1-2; the match to TRBD1 covers 9 bases. With V trimmed by 3 bases and J by 8 bases, 11 bases remained unmatched. This CDR3 spans 15 amino acids. CDR1 is SGHRS, CDR2 YFSETQ, per germline. CDR3 sequence (DNA): TGCGCCAGCAGCTCTACGGGACAGGGAGGAAGGGGCTACACCTTC. Translated, it gives CASSSTGQGGRGYTF.

The chain couples TRBV21-1 to TRBJ2-3; TRBD1 is the table's D call, not checked against the DNA. TRBV21-1 is assigned pseudogene status. This CDR3 contains 19 residues. CDR3: CASSKGGERQGALSDTQYF. For the CDR3, the DNA is TGTGCCAGCAGCAAAGGGGGCGAACGCCAGGGGGCTTTATCAGATACGCAGTATTTT.

J is TRBJ1-1 and V is TRBV24-1; D is unresolved. The CDR3 has 13 amino acids. Germline CDR1 and CDR2: KGHDR and SFDVKD. Trimming left V 7 bases short and J 3 bases short, with 11 bases between. In DNA form, the CDR3 reads TGTGCCACCAGGGAATCGTGGGACACTGAAGCTTTCTTT. Protein product: CATRESWDTEAFF.

This clonotype was counted ten times or more. The CDR3 spells CASKGGWETQYF. CDR3 sequence (DNA): TGTGCCAGCAAGGGGGGCTGGGAGACCCAGTACTTC. The chain couples TRBV12-3 or TRBV12-4 to TRBJ2-5; TRBD1 or TRBD2 may be the D gene (6 bases each). Trimming removed 7 bases from V and 5 bases from J, with 11 bases in between. The CDR3 sequence is 12 residues long.

As regards this clonotype: A much bigger clone sits one base away, suggesting this may be a read error. V and J are TRBV5-1 and TRBJ2-6; no reliable D call. Looked up from germline, CDR1 is SGHRS and CDR2 is YFSETQ. There are 15 residues in the CDR3. CDR3 in amino acids: CTSSRGSSGANVLTF. In nucleotides, the CDR3 is TGCACCAGCAGCCGCGGTAGCTCTGGGGCCAACGTCCTGACTTTC.

To note about this clonotype: One end of the junction fails to match germline, which may point to a read error. V is TRBV6-1 and J is TRBJ1-5; perhaps TRBD1 as D (6 bases). This CDR3 region has 18 residues. Germline CDR1 is MNHNS and CDR2 is SASEGT. In nucleotides, the CDR3 is TGTGCCAGCAGCGTGACAGGAGGAGGGGGATATAGCAATCAGCCCCGGCATTTT. As protein: CASSVTGGGGYSNQPRHF.

This clonotype was counted many times. V usage is TRBV7-2 and J usage is TRBJ2-7, with TRBD1 matching over 7 bases. Germline V gives CDR1 SGHTA, CDR2 FQGNSA. This CDR3 contains 14 residues. The V gene end was trimmed by 3 bases and the J gene end by 0 bases; junction bases not matched to a gene: 2. The CDR3 loop reads CASSFQGVSYEQYF. The CDR3 DNA reads TGTGCCAGCAGCTTCCAGGGGGTCTCCTACGAGCAGTACTTC.

This clonotype was observed a handful of times. The chain recombines TRBV20-1 with TRBJ1-4, with TRBD1 as a possible D gene (5 bases). Trimming cost V 2 bases and J 8 bases, with 18 bases left between them. Germline V gene data show CDR1 as DFQATT and CDR2 as SNEGSKA (reference sequence). The CDR3 loop spans 15 amino acids. This chain's CDR3 is CSARSRAGNYEKLFF. The CDR3 DNA reads TGCAGTGCTAGATCCAGGGCGGGGAACTACGAAAAACTGTTTTTT.